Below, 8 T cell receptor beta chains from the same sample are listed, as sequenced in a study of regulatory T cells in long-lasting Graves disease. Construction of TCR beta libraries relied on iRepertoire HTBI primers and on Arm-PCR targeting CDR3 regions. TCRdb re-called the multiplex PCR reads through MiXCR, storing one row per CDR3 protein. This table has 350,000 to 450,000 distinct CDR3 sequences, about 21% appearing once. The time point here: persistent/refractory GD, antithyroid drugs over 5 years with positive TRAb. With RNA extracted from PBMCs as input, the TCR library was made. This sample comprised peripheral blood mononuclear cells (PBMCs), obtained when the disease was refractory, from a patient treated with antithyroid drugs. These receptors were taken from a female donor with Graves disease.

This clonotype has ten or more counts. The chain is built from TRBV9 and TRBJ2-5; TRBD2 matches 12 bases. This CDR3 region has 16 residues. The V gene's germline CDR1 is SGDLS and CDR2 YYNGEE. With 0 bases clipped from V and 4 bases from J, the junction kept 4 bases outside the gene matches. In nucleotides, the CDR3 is TGTGCCAGCAGCGTAGGACTAGCGGGAGCCGGAGAGACCCAGTACTTC. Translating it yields CASSVGLAGAGETQYF. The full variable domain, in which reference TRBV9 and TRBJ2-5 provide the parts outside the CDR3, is DSGVTQTPKHLITATGQRVTLRCSPRSGDLSVYWYQQSLDQGLQFLIQYYNGEERAKGNILERFSAQQFPDLHSELNLSSLELGDSALYFCASSVGLAGAGETQYFGPGTRLLVL.

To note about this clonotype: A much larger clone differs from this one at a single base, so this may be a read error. This chain's CDR3 is CAISGQRGGGEQYF. The CDR3 nucleotides read TGTGCCATCAGTGGGCAGCGGGGGGGGGGCGAGCAGTACTTC. The genes are TRBV10-3 and TRBJ2-7; TRBD2 matches at 10 bases. CDR3 length: 14 amino acids. Germline CDR1 reads ENHRY; CDR2 reads SYGVKD. V was clipped by 4 bases and J by 6 bases; unmatched bases: 6.

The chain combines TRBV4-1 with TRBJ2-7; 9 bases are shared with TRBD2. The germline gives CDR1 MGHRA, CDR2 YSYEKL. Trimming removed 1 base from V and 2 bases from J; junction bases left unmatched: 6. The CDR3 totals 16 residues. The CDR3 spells CASSQVASGAAYEQYF. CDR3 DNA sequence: TGCGCCAGCAGCCAAGTGGCTAGCGGGGCGGCCTACGAGCAGTACTTC.

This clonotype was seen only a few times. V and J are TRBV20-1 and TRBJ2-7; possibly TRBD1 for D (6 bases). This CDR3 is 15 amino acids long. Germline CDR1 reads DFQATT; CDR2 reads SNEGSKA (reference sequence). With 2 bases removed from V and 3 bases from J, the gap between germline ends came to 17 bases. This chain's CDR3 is CSARLTGTSFYEQYF. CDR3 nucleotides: TGCAGTGCTAGACTTACCGGGACATCCTTCTACGAGCAGTACTTC.

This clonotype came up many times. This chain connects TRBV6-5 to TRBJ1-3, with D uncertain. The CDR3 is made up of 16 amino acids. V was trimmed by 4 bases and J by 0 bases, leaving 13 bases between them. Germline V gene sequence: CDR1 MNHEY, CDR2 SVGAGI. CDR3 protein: CASSSRQLSSGNTIYF. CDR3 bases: TGTGCCAGCAGTTCGAGGCAGTTAAGCTCTGGAAACACCATATATTTT.

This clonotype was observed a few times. The CDR3 region has the DNA TGCAGCGTTGAACCCGGACTAGCGGGGGATGAGCAGTTCTTC. As protein: CSVEPGLAGDEQFF. This sequence joins TRBV29-1 and TRBJ2-1; 13 nucleotides agree with TRBD2. CDR3 length: 14 residues. V was pared by 2 bases and J by 8 bases, with 3 bases of the junction left unmatched. Germline V CDR1 and CDR2: SQVTM, ANQGSEA.

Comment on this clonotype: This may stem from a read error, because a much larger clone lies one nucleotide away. CDR3 loop: CATQGEVSYGYTF. Written as DNA, the CDR3 is TGTGCCACCCAGGGGGAGGTTAGTTATGGCTACACCTTC. This chain joins TRBV10-3 and TRBJ1-2, with 7 nucleotides matching TRBD1. CDR1 ENHRY and CDR2 SYGVKD come from the germline V gene. The CDR3 length is 13 residues. Unmatched junction bases numbered 10, after V lost 10 bases and J lost 5 bases.

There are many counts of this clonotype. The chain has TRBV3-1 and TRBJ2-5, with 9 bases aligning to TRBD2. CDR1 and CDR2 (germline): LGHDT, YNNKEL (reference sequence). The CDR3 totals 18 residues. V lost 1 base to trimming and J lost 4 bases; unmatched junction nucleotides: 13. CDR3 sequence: CASSQVLAGRRLGETQYF. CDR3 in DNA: TGTGCCAGCAGCCAAGTCCTAGCGGGAAGGAGACTAGGAGAGACCCAGTACTTC.